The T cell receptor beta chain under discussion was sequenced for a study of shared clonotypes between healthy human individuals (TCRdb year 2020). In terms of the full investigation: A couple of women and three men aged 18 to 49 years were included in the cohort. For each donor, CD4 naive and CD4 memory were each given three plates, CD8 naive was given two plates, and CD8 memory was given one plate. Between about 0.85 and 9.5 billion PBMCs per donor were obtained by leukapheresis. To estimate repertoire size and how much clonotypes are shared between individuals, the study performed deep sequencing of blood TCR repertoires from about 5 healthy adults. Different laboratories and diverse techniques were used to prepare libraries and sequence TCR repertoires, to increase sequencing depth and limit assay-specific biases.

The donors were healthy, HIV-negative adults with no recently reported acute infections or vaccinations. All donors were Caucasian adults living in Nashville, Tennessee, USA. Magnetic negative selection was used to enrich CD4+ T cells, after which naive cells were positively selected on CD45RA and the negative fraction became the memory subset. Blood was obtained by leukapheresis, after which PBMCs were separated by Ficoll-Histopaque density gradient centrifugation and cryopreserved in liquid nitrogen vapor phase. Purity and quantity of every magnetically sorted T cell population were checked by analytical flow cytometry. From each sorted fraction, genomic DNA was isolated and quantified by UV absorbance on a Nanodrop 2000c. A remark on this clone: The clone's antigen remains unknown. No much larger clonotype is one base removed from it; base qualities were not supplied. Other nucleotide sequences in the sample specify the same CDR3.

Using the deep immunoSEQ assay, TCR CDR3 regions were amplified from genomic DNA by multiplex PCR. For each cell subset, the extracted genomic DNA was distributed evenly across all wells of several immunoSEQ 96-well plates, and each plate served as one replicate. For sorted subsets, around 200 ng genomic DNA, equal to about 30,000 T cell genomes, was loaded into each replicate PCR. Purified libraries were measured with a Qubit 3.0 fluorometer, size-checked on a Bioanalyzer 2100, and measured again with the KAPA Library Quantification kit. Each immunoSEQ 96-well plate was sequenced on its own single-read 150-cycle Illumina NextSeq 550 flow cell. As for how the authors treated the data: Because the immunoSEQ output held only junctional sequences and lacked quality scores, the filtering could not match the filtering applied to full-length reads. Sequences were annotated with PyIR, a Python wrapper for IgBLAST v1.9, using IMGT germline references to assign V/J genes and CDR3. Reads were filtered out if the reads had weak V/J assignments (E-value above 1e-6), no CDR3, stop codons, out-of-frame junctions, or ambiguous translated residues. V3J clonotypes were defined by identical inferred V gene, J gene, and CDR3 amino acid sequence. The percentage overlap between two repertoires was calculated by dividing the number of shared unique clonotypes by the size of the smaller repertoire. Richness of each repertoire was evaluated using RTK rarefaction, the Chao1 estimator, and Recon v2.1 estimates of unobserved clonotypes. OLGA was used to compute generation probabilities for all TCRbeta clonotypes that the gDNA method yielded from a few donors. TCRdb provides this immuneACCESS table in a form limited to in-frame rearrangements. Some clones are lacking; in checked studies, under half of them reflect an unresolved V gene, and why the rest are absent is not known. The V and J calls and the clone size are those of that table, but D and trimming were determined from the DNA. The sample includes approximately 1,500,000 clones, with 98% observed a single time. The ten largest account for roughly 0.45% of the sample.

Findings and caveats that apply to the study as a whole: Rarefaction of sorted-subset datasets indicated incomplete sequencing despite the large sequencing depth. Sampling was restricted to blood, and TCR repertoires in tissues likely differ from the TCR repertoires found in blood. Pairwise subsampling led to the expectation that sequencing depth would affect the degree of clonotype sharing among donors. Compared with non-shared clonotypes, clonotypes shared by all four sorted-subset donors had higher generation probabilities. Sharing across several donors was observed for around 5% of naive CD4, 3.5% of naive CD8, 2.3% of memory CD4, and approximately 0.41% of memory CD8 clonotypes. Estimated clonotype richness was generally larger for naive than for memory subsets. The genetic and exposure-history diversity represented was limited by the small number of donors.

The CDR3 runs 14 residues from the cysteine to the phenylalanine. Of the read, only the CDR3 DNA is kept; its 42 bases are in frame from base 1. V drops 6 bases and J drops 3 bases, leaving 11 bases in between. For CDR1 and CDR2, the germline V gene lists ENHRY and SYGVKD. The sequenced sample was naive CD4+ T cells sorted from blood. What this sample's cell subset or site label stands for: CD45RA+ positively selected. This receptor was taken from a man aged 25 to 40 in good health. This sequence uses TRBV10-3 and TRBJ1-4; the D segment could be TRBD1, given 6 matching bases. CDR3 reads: CAISVQGANEKLFF. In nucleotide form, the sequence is TGTGCCATCAGCGTACAGGGTGCTAATGAAAAACTGTTTTTT.